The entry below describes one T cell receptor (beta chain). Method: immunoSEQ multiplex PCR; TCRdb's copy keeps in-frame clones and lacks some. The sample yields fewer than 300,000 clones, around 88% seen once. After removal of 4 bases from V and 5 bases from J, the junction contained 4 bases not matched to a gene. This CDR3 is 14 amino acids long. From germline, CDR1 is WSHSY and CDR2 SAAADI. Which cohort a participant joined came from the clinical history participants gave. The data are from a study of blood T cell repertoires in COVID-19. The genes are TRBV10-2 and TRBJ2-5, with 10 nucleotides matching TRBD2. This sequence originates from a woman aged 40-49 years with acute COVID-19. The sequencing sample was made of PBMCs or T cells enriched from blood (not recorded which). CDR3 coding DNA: TGCGCCAGCAGTGGGGGACTAGCGAGTGAGACCCAGTACTTC. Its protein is CASSGGLASETQYF.